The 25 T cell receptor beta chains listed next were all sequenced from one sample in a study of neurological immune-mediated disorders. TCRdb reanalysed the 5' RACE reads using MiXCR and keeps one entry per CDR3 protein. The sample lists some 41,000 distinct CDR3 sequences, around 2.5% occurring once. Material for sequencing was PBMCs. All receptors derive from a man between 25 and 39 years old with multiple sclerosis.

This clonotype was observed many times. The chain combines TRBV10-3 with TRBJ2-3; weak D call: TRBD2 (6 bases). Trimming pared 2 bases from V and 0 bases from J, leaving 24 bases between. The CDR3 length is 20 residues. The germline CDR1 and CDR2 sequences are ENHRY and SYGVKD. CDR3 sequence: CAISELGLIKKNPSTDTQYF. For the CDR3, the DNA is TGTGCCATCAGTGAGCTTGGACTAATAAAGAAGAATCCTAGCACAGATACGCAGTATTTT.

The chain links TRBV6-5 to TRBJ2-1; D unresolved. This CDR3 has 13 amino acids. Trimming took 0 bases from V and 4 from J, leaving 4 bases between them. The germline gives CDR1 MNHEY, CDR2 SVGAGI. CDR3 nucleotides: TGTGCCAGCAGTTACTCGTCGTACAATGAGCAGTTCTTC. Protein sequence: CASSYSSYNEQFF.

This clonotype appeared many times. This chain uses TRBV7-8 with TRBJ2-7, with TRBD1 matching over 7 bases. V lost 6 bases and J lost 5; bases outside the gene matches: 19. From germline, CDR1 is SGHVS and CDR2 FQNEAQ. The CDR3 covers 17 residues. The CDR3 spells CASSNMRGRRFPNEQYF. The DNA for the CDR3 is TGTGCCAGCAGTAACATGAGGGGGCGCAGATTCCCCAACGAGCAGTACTTC. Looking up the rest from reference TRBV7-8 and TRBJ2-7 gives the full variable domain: GAGVSQSPRYKVAKRGQDVALRCDPISGHVSLFWYQQALGQGPEFLTYFQNEAQLDKSGLPSDRFFAERPEGSVSTLKIQRTQQEDSAVYLCASSNMRGRRFPNEQYFGPGTRLTVT.

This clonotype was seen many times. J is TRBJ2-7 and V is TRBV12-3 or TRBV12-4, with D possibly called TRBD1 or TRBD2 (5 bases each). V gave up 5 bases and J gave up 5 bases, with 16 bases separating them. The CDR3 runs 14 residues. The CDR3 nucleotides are TGTGCCAGCAGTCCCCCCGGGGCAATCCACGAGCAGTACTTC. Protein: CASSPPGAIHEQYF.

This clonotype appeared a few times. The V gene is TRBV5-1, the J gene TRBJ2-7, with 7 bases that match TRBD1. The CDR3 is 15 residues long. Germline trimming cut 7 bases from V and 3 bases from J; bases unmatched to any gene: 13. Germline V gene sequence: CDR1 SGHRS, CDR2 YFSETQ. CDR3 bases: TGCGCCAGCGTGCTGGGCGGTACAGGGGACTACGAGCAGTACTTC. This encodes CASVLGGTGDYEQYF.

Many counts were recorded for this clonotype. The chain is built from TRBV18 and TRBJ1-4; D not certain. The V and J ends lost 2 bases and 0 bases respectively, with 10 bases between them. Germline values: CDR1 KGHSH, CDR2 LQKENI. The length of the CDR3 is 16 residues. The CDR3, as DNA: TGTGCCAGCTCACCAGAGGAGATTGCAACTAATGAAAAACTGTTTTTT. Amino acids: CASSPEEIATNEKLFF.

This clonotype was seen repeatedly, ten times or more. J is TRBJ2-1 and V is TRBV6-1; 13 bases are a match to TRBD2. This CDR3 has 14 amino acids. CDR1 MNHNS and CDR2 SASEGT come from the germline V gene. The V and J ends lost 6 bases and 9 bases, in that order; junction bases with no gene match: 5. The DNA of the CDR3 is TGTGCCAGCAGAGAGGGACTAGCGGGAACTGAGCAGTTCTTC. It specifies CASREGLAGTEQFF.

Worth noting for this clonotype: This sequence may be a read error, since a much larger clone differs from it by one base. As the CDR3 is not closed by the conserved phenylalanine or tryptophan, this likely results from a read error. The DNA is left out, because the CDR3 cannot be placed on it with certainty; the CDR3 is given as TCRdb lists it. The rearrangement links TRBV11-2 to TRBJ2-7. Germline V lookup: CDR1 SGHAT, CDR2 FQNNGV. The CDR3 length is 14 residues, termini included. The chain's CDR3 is CASSLGRANLEEYC.

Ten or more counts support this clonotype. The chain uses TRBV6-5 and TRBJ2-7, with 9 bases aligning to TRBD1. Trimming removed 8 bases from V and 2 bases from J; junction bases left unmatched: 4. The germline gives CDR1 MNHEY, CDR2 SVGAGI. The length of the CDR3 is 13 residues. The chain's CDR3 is CASGQGSTYEQYF. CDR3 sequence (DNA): TGTGCCAGCGGACAGGGGAGTACCTACGAGCAGTACTTC.

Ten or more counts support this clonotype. As DNA, the CDR3 is TGTGCCAGCAGCGTACATTCAAACTACGAGCAGTACTTC. Protein sequence: CASSVHSNYEQYF. The V and J genes are TRBV6-5 and TRBJ2-7; no clear D. The CDR3 has 13 residues. V was clipped by 6 bases and J by 3 bases, with 12 bases between them. In germline, CDR1 is MNHEY, CDR2 SVGAGI.

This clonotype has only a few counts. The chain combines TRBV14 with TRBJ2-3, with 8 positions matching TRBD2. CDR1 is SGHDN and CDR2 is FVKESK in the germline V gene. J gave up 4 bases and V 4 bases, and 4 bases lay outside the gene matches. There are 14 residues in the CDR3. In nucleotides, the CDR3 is TGTGCCAGCAGCCCCTGGACTAGCTCAGATACGCAGTATTTT. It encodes CASSPWTSSDTQYF.

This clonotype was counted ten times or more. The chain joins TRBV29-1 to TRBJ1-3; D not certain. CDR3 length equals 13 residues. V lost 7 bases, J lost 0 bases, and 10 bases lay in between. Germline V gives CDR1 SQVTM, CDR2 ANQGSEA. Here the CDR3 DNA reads TGCAGCGGTTTAGATAACTCTGGAAACACCATATATTTT. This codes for CSGLDNSGNTIYF.

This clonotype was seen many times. In DNA form, the CDR3 reads TGCAGTGCTAGATGTCCACCGCCGGGAGAGACCCAGTACTTC. It translates to CSARCPPPGETQYF. The chain couples TRBV20-1 to TRBJ2-5; D gene ambiguous. The germline V and J ends were trimmed by 2 bases and 4 bases, with 14 bases remaining between them. Germline V gene sequence: CDR1 DFQATT, CDR2 SNEGSKA (reference sequence). The CDR3 covers 14 residues.

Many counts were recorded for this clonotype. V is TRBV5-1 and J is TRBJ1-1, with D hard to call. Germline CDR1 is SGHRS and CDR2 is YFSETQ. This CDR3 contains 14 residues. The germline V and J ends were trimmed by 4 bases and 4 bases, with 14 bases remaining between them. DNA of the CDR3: TGCGCCAGCAGCGCCGGGATATTAGGCACTGAAGCTTTCTTT. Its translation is CASSAGILGTEAFF.

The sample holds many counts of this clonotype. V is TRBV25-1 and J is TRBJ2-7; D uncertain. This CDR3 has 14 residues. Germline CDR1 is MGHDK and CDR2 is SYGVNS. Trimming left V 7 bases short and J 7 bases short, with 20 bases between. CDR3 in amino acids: CASNYTTSTKEQYF. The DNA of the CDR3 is TGTGCCAGCAATTACACGACAAGCACGAAGGAGCAGTACTTC.

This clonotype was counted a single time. The CDR3 loop is CASSLEGGRVNEQYF. For the CDR3, the DNA is TGTGCCAGCAGTTTAGAGGGTGGCAGGGTGAACGAGCAGTACTTC. This chain connects TRBV12-3 or TRBV12-4 to TRBJ2-7; TRBD1 might be the D (5 bases). V gave up 1 base and J gave up 5 bases, with 15 bases separating them. The CDR3 is 15 amino acids.

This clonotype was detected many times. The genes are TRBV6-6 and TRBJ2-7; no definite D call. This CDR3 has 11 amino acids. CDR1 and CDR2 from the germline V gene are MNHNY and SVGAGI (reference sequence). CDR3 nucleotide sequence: TGTGGAACCGCAGACTCTTACGAGCAGTACTTC. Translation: CGTADSYEQYF.

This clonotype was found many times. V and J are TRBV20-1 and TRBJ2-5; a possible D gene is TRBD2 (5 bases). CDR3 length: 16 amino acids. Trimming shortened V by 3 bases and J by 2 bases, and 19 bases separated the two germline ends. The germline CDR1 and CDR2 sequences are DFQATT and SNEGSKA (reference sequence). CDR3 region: CSARATSSLSQETQYF. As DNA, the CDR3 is TGCAGTGCTAGGGCAACTAGTTCTCTATCACAAGAGACCCAGTACTTC.

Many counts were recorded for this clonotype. DNA of the CDR3: TGTGCCAGCAGCGTAGACCCCGTTGTGTCGGGAGCTCGAGGCAATGAGCAGTTCTTC. Protein: CASSVDPVVSGARGNEQFF. The J gene is TRBJ2-1, the V gene TRBV9; tentative D call: TRBD2 (6 bases). Per germline, CDR1 SGDLS and CDR2 YYNGEE. The V end lost 0 bases, the J end lost 6 bases, and 25 bases lay between the germline ends. This CDR3 has 19 residues. The full variable domain, in which reference TRBV9 and TRBJ2-1 provide the parts outside the CDR3, is DSGVTQTPKHLITATGQRVTLRCSPRSGDLSVYWYQQSLDQGLQFLIQYYNGEERAKGNILERFSAQQFPDLHSELNLSSLELGDSALYFCASSVDPVVSGARGNEQFFGPGTRLTVL.

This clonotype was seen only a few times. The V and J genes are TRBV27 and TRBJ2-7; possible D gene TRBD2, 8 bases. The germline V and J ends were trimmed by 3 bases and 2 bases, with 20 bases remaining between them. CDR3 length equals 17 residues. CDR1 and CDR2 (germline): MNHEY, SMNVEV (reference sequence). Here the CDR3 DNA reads TGTGCCAGCAGTTTGACAGGGTTGAACGGGGGGGCCTACGAGCAGTACTTC. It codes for CASSLTGLNGGAYEQYF.

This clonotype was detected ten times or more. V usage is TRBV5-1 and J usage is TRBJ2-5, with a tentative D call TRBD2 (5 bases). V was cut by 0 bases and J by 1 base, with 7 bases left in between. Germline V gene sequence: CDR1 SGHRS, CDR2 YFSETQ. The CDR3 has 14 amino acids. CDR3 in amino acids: CASSLDSAQETQYF. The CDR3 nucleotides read TGCGCCAGCAGCTTGGATAGCGCCCAAGAGACCCAGTACTTC.

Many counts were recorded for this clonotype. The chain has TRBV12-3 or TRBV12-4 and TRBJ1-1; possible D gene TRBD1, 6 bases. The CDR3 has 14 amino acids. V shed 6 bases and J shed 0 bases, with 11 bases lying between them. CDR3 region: CASRTGTMNTEAFF. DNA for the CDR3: TGTGCCAGCAGAACCGGGACAATGAACACTGAAGCTTTCTTT.

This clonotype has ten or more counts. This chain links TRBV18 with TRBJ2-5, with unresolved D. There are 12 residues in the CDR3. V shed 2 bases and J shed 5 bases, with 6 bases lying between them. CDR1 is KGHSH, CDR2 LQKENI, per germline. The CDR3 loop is CASSPGKETQYF. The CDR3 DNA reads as TGTGCCAGCTCACCAGGGAAGGAGACCCAGTACTTC. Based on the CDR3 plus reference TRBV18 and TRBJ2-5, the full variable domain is NAGVMQNPRHLVRRRGQEARLRCSPMKGHSHVYWYRQLPEEGLKFMVYLQKENIIDESGMPKERFSAEFPKEGPSILRIQQVVRGDSAAYFCASSPGKETQYFGPGTRLLVL.

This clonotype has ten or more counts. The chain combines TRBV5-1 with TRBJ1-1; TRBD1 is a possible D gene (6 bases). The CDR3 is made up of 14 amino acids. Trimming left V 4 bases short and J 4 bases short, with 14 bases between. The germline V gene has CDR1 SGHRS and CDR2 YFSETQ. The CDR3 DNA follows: TGCGCCAGCAGCGTCAGGGGCGGGGGCACTGAAGCTTTCTTT. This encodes CASSVRGGGTEAFF.

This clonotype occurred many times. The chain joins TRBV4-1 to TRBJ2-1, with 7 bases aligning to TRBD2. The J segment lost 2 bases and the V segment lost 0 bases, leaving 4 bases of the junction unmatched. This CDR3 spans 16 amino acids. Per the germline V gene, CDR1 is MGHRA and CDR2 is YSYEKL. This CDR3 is CASSQESSGAYNEQFF. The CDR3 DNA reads TGCGCCAGCAGCCAAGAATCTAGCGGCGCCTACAATGAGCAGTTCTTC.